These 13 T cell receptor beta chains share one sample of origin, sequenced in a study of T cell repertoires in cytomegalovirus infection. TCRdb analysed the reads with MiXCR anew, one entry per CDR3 protein. The table records about 740,000 distinct CDR3 sequences, 35% of them present only once. The sample taken for sequencing was PBMCs. Receptor source: a human donor in good health (CMV status not recorded). Some clones in this sample may be carry-over from other donors' samples.

V usage is TRBV7-6 and J usage is TRBJ2-3; unclear D gene. This CDR3 has 13 residues. Germline values: CDR1 SGHVS, CDR2 FNYEAQ. V was pared by 2 bases and J by 5 bases, with 8 bases between. The CDR3 nucleotides read TGTGCCAGCAGCTTAACGTCAGGAGATACGCAGTATTTT. Encoded protein: CASSLTSGDTQYF.

This clonotype was seen only a few times. This sequence joins TRBV11-3 and TRBJ2-1, with TRBD2 matching 12 bases. This CDR3 contains 18 residues. CDR1 and CDR2 (germline): SGHNT, YENEEA. The junction had 6 bases not matched to a gene; V was cut back by 3 bases and J by 0 bases. CDR3 DNA: TGTGCCAGCAGCTTCGGGACTAGCGGGCCAAGCTCCTACAATGAGCAGTTCTTC. Its protein product is CASSFGTSGPSSYNEQFF.

The chain links TRBV28 to TRBJ2-7; D may be TRBD1 or TRBD2 (5 bases each). The ends were cut back, 3 bases at V and 2 bases at J, with 11 bases in the middle. The germline V gene has CDR1 MDHEN and CDR2 SYDVKM. The CDR3 is made up of 14 amino acids. CDR3 loop: CASSFSQGAYEQYF. DNA of the CDR3: TGTGCCAGCAGTTTTTCCCAGGGAGCCTACGAGCAGTACTTC.

The CDR3, as DNA: TGCGCCAGCAGTGGACCCGCTACCGGGGAGCTGTTTTTT. This codes for CASSGPATGELFF. The J gene is TRBJ2-2, the V gene TRBV10-2; D unresolved. The CDR3 loop spans 13 amino acids. V was shortened by 4 bases and J by 5 bases, with 8 bases between the two germline ends. Germline CDR1 reads WSHSY; CDR2 reads SAAADI.

The chain couples TRBV6-5 to TRBJ1-1, with TRBD1 identical over 8 bases. Germline V gives CDR1 MNHEY, CDR2 SVGAGI. CDR3 length equals 13 residues. The V segment lost 2 bases and the J segment 11 bases; nucleotides outside the gene matches: 7. The CDR3 region has the DNA TGTGCCAGCAGTTACGCGCAGGGGGCGCGGGCTTTCTTT. Translating it yields CASSYAQGARAFF.

The rearrangement uses TRBV19 and TRBJ2-7; D perhaps matches TRBD2 (5 bases). V dropped 3 bases and J dropped 4 bases, with 16 bases sitting between them. The CDR3 has 15 amino acids. The germline V gene encodes CDR1 LNHDA and CDR2 SQIVND (reference sequence). Written as DNA, the CDR3 is TGTGCCAGTAGTATTAGCGCCGGAGAGCCTTACGAGCAGTACTTC. This sequence encodes CASSISAGEPYEQYF.

The chain links TRBV27 to TRBJ1-4; no clear D. The CDR3 has 15 residues. The V gene's germline CDR1 is MNHEY and CDR2 SMNVEV (reference sequence). Trimming cost V 3 bases and J 3 bases, with 11 bases left between them. Here the CDR3 reads CASSFLRTSNEKLFF. In DNA, the CDR3 is TGTGCCAGCAGTTTTCTTAGGACCTCTAATGAAAAACTGTTTTTT. The entire variable domain, with the rest obtained from reference TRBV27 and TRBJ1-4, is as follows: EAQVTQNPRYLITVTGKKLTVTCSQNMNHEYMSWYRQDPGLGLRQIYYSMNVEVTDKGDVPEGYKVSRKEKRNFPLILESPSPNQTSLYFCASSFLRTSNEKLFFGSGTQLSVL.

This clonotype has more than one count but fewer than ten. The rearrangement links TRBV25-1 to TRBJ2-3, with D perhaps TRBD2 (6 bases). V was trimmed by 8 bases and J by 0 bases, leaving 12 bases between them. CDR1 and CDR2 from the germline V gene are MGHDK and SYGVNS. The CDR3 is 14 amino acids. For the CDR3, the DNA is TGTGCCAGCGGTAGCGGTGGTAGCACAGATACGCAGTATTTT. Translating gives CASGSGGSTDTQYF.

V usage is TRBV6-6 and J usage is TRBJ2-2, with unresolved D. This CDR3 contains 16 residues. V was trimmed by 7 bases and J by 7 bases, leaving 22 bases between them. The germline CDR1 and CDR2 sequences are MNHNY and SVGAGI (reference sequence). The CDR3 bases are TGTGCCAGCAATCTATCTTGGGGATGGACGGTCGGGGAGCTGTTTTTT. Translation: CASNLSWGWTVGELFF.

The chain carries TRBV27 and TRBJ1-1, with unresolved D. CDR3 length: 14 amino acids. Trimming pared 8 bases from V and 3 bases from J, leaving 16 bases between. Germline values: CDR1 MNHEY, CDR2 SMNVEV (reference sequence). Here the CDR3 DNA reads TGTGCCAGCCGGTACCCCCGTCAGGACACTGAAGCTTTCTTT. The encoded protein is CASRYPRQDTEAFF.

This clonotype turned up a few times. V usage is TRBV20-1 and J usage is TRBJ2-3; possibly TRBD2 for D (6 bases). The V end lost 1 base, the J end lost 1 base, and 12 bases lay between the germline ends. The CDR3 consists of 15 residues. The germline V gene encodes CDR1 DFQATT and CDR2 SNEGSKA (reference sequence). CDR3 DNA: TGCAGTGCTAGAGGGGGGGAGACTGGCACAGATACGCAGTATTTT. Its protein product is CSARGGETGTDTQYF.

The chain couples TRBV19 to TRBJ2-1, with a tentative D call TRBD2 (6 bases). With 4 bases removed from V and 2 bases from J, the gap between germline ends came to 12 bases. The CDR3 length is 15 residues. Germline CDR1 LNHDA, CDR2 SQIVND (reference sequence). DNA for the CDR3: TGTGCCAGTAGTACTAGCGCCGGTACCTACAATGAGCAGTTCTTC. This translates into CASSTSAGTYNEQFF.

This rearrangement joins TRBV18 to TRBJ2-3, with unresolved D. The CDR3 has 16 residues. The germline CDR1 and CDR2 sequences are KGHSH and LQKENI. The V end was cut by 1 base, the J end by 1 base, with 12 bases between. The CDR3 loop reads CASSPRLSIGTDTQYF. The CDR3 DNA is TGTGCCAGCTCACCACGGCTAAGCATTGGCACAGATACGCAGTATTTT.